The 5 T cell receptor beta chains in this list originate from one sample, sequenced in a study of human T cells and chemical hapten exposure. Each CDR3 protein gets one entry after TCRdb re-called the RACE reads with MiXCR. The sample gives 100,000 to 120,000 distinct CDR3 sequences, 30% to 35% of which show up once; approximately 3% is in the top ten. As for time point: patch test 3, about 24 weeks after DPC sensitization. Treatment denoted: therapeutic diphenylcyclopropenone sensitization with weekly scalp DPC. The sample consisted of whole blood, taken in connection with sensitization to the hapten diphenylcyclopropenone (DPC). Source of these receptors: a man aged 40-55 years with alopecia areata. Some clones in this sample may be carry-over from other donors' samples.

This clonotype showed up just a few times. The chain couples TRBV5-1 to TRBJ2-3; D is possibly TRBD2 (5 bases). V lost 0 bases, J lost 0 bases, and 17 bases lay in between. CDR3 length equals 18 residues. From germline, CDR1 is SGHRS and CDR2 YFSETQ. The CDR3: CASSLATSGISSTDTQYF. The CDR3 DNA follows: TGCGCCAGCAGCTTGGCAACTTCCGGGATATCTAGCACAGATACGCAGTATTTT.

V gene TRBV2 combines with J gene TRBJ2-3; D call uncertain. Germline loops: CDR1 SNHLY, CDR2 FYNNEI. The length of the CDR3 is 16 residues. V was cut by 4 bases and J by 5 bases, with 19 bases left in between. The CDR3 spells CASSVTPESMVDTQYF. The CDR3 DNA follows: TGTGCCAGCAGTGTAACCCCGGAGTCAATGGTAGATACGCAGTATTTT.

This clonotype was counted between two and nine times. The chain is built from TRBV29-1 and TRBJ1-4, with 8 bases that match TRBD1. Germline trimming cut 6 bases from V and 3 bases from J; bases unmatched to any gene: 3. The CDR3 has 13 amino acids. The germline V gene encodes CDR1 SQVTM and CDR2 ANQGSEA. The CDR3 loop reads CSVRQGPNEKLFF. The DNA for the CDR3 is TGCAGCGTCCGACAGGGGCCTAATGAAAAACTGTTTTTT.

This clonotype occurred a few times. The chain recombines TRBV20-1 with TRBJ1-1; maybe TRBD1 (6 bases). This CDR3 spans 14 amino acids. CDR1 is DFQATT, CDR2 SNEGSKA, per germline (reference sequence). V was trimmed by 0 bases and J by 9 bases, leaving 17 bases between them. The CDR3 here is CSARDWKGERKAFF. The CDR3 DNA sequence: TGCAGTGCTAGAGATTGGAAGGGGGAAAGAAAAGCTTTCTTT.

This clonotype was seen a few times. The V gene is TRBV4-2, the J gene TRBJ2-1; TRBD2 agrees at 10 bases. This CDR3 comprises 19 residues. Trimming cost V 0 bases and J 1 base; bases outside gene matches: 9. Germline values: CDR1 LGHNA, CDR2 YNFKEQ. The CDR3 reads CASSQEVLAGTLSYNEQFF. As DNA, the CDR3 is TGTGCCAGCAGCCAAGAAGTACTAGCGGGGACCCTGTCCTACAATGAGCAGTTCTTC.